The 10 T cell receptor beta chains listed next were all sequenced from one sample in a study of T cell changes during pregnancy in multiple sclerosis. Method: immunoSEQ multiplex PCR; TCRdb's copy keeps in-frame clones and lacks some. The sample lists some 60,000 clones, over 85% seen once, with approximately 3% in the top ten. This specimen was peripheral blood, taken in the first trimester of pregnancy. The receptors originated from a female donor in good health, enrolled as a control in a pregnancy study.

CDR3 in DNA: TGTGCCATCTTGGGGGGGAACACTGAAGCTTTCTTT. This encodes CAILGGNTEAFF. The gene calls are TRBV7-3 and TRBJ1-1, with a tentative D call TRBD1 (5 bases). Deletions cut 10 bases from V and 1 base from J, with 10 bases between. From germline, CDR1 is SGHTA and CDR2 FQGTGA. The CDR3 contains 12 residues.

The chain combines TRBV9 with TRBJ2-5; 9 nucleotides match TRBD1. From germline, CDR1 is SGDLS and CDR2 YYNGEE. The ends lost 2 bases at V and 4 bases at J; junction bases unmatched: 6. This CDR3 region has 15 residues. The CDR3 bases are TGTGCCAGCAGCGTCTCACAGGGGGCCGGAGAGACCCAGTACTTC. This codes for CASSVSQGAGETQYF.

CDR3 nucleotide sequence: TGTGCCAGCAGCTTTTCTACAGGGTCTGGCTACACCTTC. As protein: CASSFSTGSGYTF. The rearrangement joins TRBV7-9 to TRBJ1-2, with D possibly TRBD1 on 6 matching bases. The CDR3 runs to 13 residues. V was trimmed by 3 bases and J by 7 bases, leaving 12 bases between them. Germline V gene data show CDR1 as SEHNR and CDR2 as FQNEAQ (reference sequence).

The rearrangement links TRBV19 to TRBJ2-2, with D perhaps matching TRBD1 (6 bases). The CDR3 contains 14 residues. The V gene lost 3 bases and the J gene lost 4 bases, with 9 bases spanning the gap. Germline V CDR1 and CDR2: LNHDA, SQIVND (reference sequence). CDR3 sequence reads: CASSIRQVTGELFF. The CDR3 DNA reads as TGTGCCAGTAGTATCCGACAGGTCACCGGGGAGCTGTTTTTT.

The rearrangement joins TRBV28 to TRBJ1-2; tentatively, D is TRBD1 (5 bases). The CDR3 loop spans 12 amino acids. Germline CDR1 and CDR2: MDHEN and SYDVKM. The ends were cut back, 8 bases at V and 1 base at J, with 8 bases in the middle. The CDR3 sequence is CASRTLNYGYTF. In nucleotides, the CDR3 is TGTGCCAGCCGGACACTTAACTATGGCTACACCTTC.

V and J are TRBV28 and TRBJ2-1, with TRBD2 identical over 12 bases. Germline-derived CDR1 and CDR2 are MDHEN and SYDVKM. The CDR3 is made up of 16 amino acids. J lost 7 bases, V lost 10 bases, and 14 bases had no gene match. The CDR3 coding sequence is TGTGCCACCACTACCCCTACTAGCGGGAGGAGTAATGAGCAGTTCTTC. Translated: CATTTPTSGRSNEQFF. Full variable domain (remainder filled in from reference TRBV28 and TRBJ2-1): DVKVTQSSRYLVKRTGEKVFLECVQDMDHENMFWYRQDPGLGLRLIYFSYDVKMKEKGDIPEGYSVSREKKERFSLILESASTNQTSMYLCATTTPTSGRSNEQFFGPGTRLTVL.

The chain couples TRBV6-1 to TRBJ1-2, with TRBD1 matching over 7 bases. The CDR3 contains 15 residues. CDR1 is MNHNS, CDR2 SASEGT, per germline. The trim removed 5 bases at V and 6 bases at J, leaving 12 bases unmatched. The CDR3 bases are TGTGCCAGCAGTCTAGGATGGACAGGCAGCGATGGCTACACCTTC. It translates to CASSLGWTGSDGYTF.

This clone was observed once. The chain couples TRBV14 to TRBJ2-3; 10 positions match TRBD2. The CDR3 is 14 residues long. CDR1 and CDR2 (germline): SGHDN, FVKESK. Trimming removed 5 bases from V and 4 bases from J; junction bases left unmatched: 3. The CDR3 nucleotides are TGTGCCAGCAGCTCTAGCGGGAGAGCAGATACGCAGTATTTT. As protein: CASSSSGRADTQYF.

This rearrangement joins TRBV14 to TRBJ1-1; unclear D gene. The CDR3 runs 15 residues. Germline lookup yields CDR1 SGHDN and CDR2 FVKESK. V lost 0 bases, J lost 1 base, and 9 bases lay in between. The CDR3 DNA reads TGTGCCAGCAGCCAAGAGTTACAGCCGAACACTGAAGCTTTCTTT. Translating it yields CASSQELQPNTEAFF.

This chain connects TRBV4-2 to TRBJ2-5, with D perhaps TRBD2 (5 bases). V was clipped by 0 bases and J by 4 bases, with 9 bases between them. Looked up from germline, CDR1 is LGHNA and CDR2 is YNFKEQ. This CDR3 contains 14 residues. CDR3 sequence: CASSQDSRGETQYF. CDR3 DNA sequence: TGTGCCAGCAGCCAAGATAGCCGGGGAGAGACCCAGTACTTC.